This T cell receptor (beta chain) was sequenced in a study of HIV-infected patients and healthy controls (dated by TCRdb to the mid-2010s). Notes on the research overall: Whether deep TCR repertoire sequencing of small blood samples from HIV patients could capture immune perturbation and reconstitution was tested in the study.

Whole blood was used without cell fractionation, so all unsorted peripheral T cells were reflected in the repertoire. As controls, ten healthy donors without infection were sampled, and about 40% of the ten donors were sampled a second time about 3 months later. For RNA extraction, about 2.3 ml of peripheral blood was collected into Tempus tubes. Residual genomic DNA was removed with the TURBO-DNase kit and globin mRNA was depleted with GLOBINclear. From its cysteine to its phenylalanine, the CDR3 spans 16 amino acids. Only CDR3 DNA remains: 48 bases, in frame from the first base. CDR1 and CDR2, per the germline V gene (reference sequence), are SEHNR and FQNEAQ. Deletion took 5 bases off V and 4 bases off J, with a span of 21 bases between the germline ends. With respect to this clonotype: The clone's antigen remains unknown. Base qualities are missing; no much larger clone stands one base away.

General conclusions and limits of the study: In the study, no determination of donor HLA types was made. Both the Jaccard index and the count of highly shared sequences showed that healthy controls shared more CDR3s between individuals than HIV+ patients did. Only sixteen HIV-infected individuals were processed, which the authors considered a major limit on how widely the findings apply. Using whole blood restricted sequencing depth and prevented separating the dynamics of distinct T-cell subpopulations. Alpha-chain CDR3s from MAIT cells occurred at high frequency in healthy controls but were severely depleted in HIV+ repertoires. In HIV-infected patients, the apparent post-therapy recovery of the Gini index was not replicated in size-matched repertoire data. Healthy control repertoires showed roughly threefold more distinct CDR3s and higher Shannon diversity than untreated HIV+ repertoires. Most CMV-associated CDR3s became more frequent during therapy, although their change was not significant, whereas HIV-associated CDR3s showed a significant decrease in frequency. The observed differences in diversity could not be explained by the slight differences in age and sex profiles between the study cohorts. Significantly higher mean Gini indices were seen in HIV-infected repertoires than in controls, possibly reflecting oligoclonality. Significantly different mean usage between HIV-infected patients and controls was observed for eight alpha and eight beta V genes. In the samples, alpha-beta chain pairing was left undetermined. Rare events from HIV-infected data received too much weight under size-matching, and comparisons were complicated by unequal numbers of distinct sequences between patients and controls.

Using SuperScript III with primers targeting the alpha and beta constant regions, 400 to 550 ng of RNA was reverse transcribed. Separate libraries for the alpha and beta chains were generated through chain-specific third strand synthesis that incorporated multiplexing indices. The protocol used a single primer pair to amplify all rearrangements within a chain, which avoided primer bias, and attached molecular barcodes to each cDNA molecule. T4 RNA Ligase 1 joined purified cDNA to a 5' RACE adapter that carried a random hexamer and the SP2 sequencing primer site. Second strand synthesis was primed from the SP2 site with Phusion polymerase, using slow temperature ramps to favor optimal annealing. Two random hexamer sequences, both added before amplification and joined together, made up the 12-nucleotide barcode of each molecule. A brief initial PCR introduced P5 and P7 adapter elements together with a second index, and a roughly 22-cycle amplification PCR using P5s and P7 primers was subsequently performed. In total the libraries went through roughly 30 PCR cycles, after which the libraries were quantified on a Qubit, sized on a Bioanalyzer, and diluted to 3 to 4.5 nM. The normalized libraries were sequenced on an Illumina MiSeq using 2 x 250 paired-end kits. MinElute columns were the means by which the reverse transcription reactions were cleaned up, and the reactions were eluted into 10 ul Tris-Cl. A 1:1 ratio of AMPure XP beads was used to clean the adapter ligations after they had run for 20 to 25 hours at 16 degrees C. The authors processed their data as follows. Demultiplexed FASTQ files were processed with a modified Decombinator by which V, J, insert and barcode information was output. Any sequence that shared a barcode yet differed from the dominant sequence was discarded as an error, and the number of original cDNA molecules was estimated by counting barcodes clustered at Levenshtein distance 3. The R packages ineq, vegan, igraph and RCytoscape were used for downstream analyses, together with IMGT nomenclature and CDR3 definitions. V gene usage was computed over distinct sequences, each TCR counted once to avoid skew from clonal expansion. Similarity networks connected unique CDR3 amino acid sequences within a donor whenever two sequences differed by a single Levenshtein edit. Published HIV-specific CDR3s (approximately 90 alpha, about 640 beta) and CMV-specific CDR3s (roughly 14 alpha, over 250 beta) were compiled and searched for in the repertoires. Lower sequence numbers were not the cause of the decreased diversity in patients, as random subsampling to size-matched repertoires showed. TCRdb trimmed the raw reads at Q25, called clones with MiXCR and kept productive beta chains. Each entry is one CDR3 protein sequence, shown with its most common DNA and genes. Clone size and V and J calls follow TCRdb, not the original study. The sample profile shows approximately 22,000 distinct CDR3 sequences; roughly 7.9% of them were found once. Together, the top ten hold around 3.9% of the sample.

Sequenced material: blood. The clonotype originates from an adult in good health. This sequence uses TRBV7-9 and TRBJ2-7; no D gene is confidently identified. The bases read TGTGCCAGCAGCCCCTACTCGGTGGGGAATATTTACGAGCAGTACTTC. This translates into CASSPYSVGNIYEQYF.